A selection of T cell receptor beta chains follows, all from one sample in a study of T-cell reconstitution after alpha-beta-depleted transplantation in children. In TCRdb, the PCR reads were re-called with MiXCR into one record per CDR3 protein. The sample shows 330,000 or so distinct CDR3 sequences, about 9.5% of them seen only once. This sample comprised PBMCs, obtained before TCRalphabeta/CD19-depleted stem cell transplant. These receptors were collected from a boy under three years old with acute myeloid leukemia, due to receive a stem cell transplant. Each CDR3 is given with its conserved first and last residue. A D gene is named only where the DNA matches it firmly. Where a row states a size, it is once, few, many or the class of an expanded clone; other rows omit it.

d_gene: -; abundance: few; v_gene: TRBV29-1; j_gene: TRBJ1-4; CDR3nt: TGCAGCGTTGGGGGAAACAGGGTTAATGAAAAACTGTTTTTT; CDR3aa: CSVGGNRVNEKLFF
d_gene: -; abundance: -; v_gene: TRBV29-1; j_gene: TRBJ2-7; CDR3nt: TGCAGCGTCTCCCAAGGCGGGGAGTACTTC; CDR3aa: CSVSQGGEYF
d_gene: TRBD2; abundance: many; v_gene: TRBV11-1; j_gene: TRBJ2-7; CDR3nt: TGTGCCAGCAGCTTAGCCTCAGGACTAGCGGGAGGGCCCGAGTACGAGCAGTACTTC; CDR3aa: CASSLASGLAGGPEYEQYF
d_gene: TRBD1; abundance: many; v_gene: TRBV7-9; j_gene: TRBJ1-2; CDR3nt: TGTGCCAGCAGCTTACCCCGACAGGGGACTAACTATGGCTACACCTTC; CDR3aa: CASSLPRQGTNYGYTF
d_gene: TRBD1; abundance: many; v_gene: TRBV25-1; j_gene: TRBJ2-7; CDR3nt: TGTGCCAGCAGTGAAACAGGGGGATCCTACGAGCAGTACTTC; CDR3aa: CASSETGGSYEQYF
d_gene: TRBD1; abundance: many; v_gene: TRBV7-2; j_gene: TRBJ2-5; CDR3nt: TGTGCCAGCAGCGCGTACAGGGGAGAGACCCAGTACTTC; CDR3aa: CASSAYRGETQYF
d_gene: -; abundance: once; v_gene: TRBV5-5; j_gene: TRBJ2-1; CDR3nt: TGTGCCAGCAGCTTGGAACAGGGCCCCTACAATAAGCAGTTCTTC; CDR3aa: CASSLEQGPYNKQFF
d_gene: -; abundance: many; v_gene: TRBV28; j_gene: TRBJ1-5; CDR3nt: TGTGCCAGCAGCCCATATCCCTGGGCCCTCAATCAGCCCCAGCATTTT; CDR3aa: CASSPYPWALNQPQHF
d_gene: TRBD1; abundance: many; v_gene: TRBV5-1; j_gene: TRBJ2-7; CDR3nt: TGCGCCAGCAGCTTAAGGGCCAAGACAGGGGCCCCCTACGAGCAGTACTTC; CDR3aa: CASSLRAKTGAPYEQYF
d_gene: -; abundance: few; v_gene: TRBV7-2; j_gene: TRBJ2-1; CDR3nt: TGTGCCAGCAGATATACATCGTCCTACAATGAGCAGTTCTTC; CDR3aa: CASRYTSSYNEQFF
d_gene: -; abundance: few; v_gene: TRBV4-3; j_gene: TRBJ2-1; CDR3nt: TGCGCCAGCAGCCAAGATAAGTCGGCAGGGCTTGGCGATGAGCAGTTCTTC; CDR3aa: CASSQDKSAGLGDEQFF
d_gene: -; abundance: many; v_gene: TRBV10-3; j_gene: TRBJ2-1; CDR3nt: TGTGCCATCAGTGAGTCGGTGCAATTTTCCTACAATGAGCAGTTCTTC; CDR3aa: CAISESVQFSYNEQFF
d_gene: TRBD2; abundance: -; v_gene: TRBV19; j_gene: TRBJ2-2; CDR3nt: TGTGCCAGTAGCGGACTAGCGAGGGAGACCGGGGAGCTGTTTTTT; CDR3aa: CASSGLARETGELFF
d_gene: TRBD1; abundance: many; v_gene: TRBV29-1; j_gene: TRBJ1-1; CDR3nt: TGCAGCTTTACGGGACAGGGGTCGAAAAGGACGGGAGCTTTCTTT; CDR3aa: CSFTGQGSKRTGAFF
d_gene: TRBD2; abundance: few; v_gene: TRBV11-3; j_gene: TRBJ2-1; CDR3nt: TGTGCCAGCAGCCCTCGGGCTAGCGGGAGCAATGAGCAGTTCTTC; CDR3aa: CASSPRASGSNEQFF
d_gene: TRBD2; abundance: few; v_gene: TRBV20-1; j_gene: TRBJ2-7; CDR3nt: TGCAGTGCCCCCGGGACTAGCGGGAGGCCCTACGGCTACGAGCAGTACTTC; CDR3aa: CSAPGTSGRPYGYEQYF
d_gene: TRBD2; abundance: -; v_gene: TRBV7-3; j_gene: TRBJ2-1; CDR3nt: TGTGCCAGCTCCGTAGCGGGGGGGATCAATGAGCAGTTCTTC; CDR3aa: CASSVAGGINEQFF
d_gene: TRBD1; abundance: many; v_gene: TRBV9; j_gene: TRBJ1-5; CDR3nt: TGTGCCAGCAGCGTCGGGACAGTTAATCAGCCCCAGCATTTT; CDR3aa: CASSVGTVNQPQHF
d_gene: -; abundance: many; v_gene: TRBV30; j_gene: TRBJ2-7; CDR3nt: TGTGCCTGGAAGGCCGGGGTCTACGAGCAGTACTTC; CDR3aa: CAWKAGVYEQYF
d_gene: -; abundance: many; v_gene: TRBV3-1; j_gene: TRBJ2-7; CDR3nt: TGTGCCAGCAGCCAAAGTTACAGTCCCTTATACGAGCAGTACTTC; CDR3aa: CASSQSYSPLYEQYF
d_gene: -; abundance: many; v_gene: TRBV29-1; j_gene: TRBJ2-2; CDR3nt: TGCAGCGTTGAGGGCAGGTTTGGCGGGGAGCTGTTTTTT; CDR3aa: CSVEGRFGGELFF
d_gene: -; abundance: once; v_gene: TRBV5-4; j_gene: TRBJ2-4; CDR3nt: TGTGCCAGCGGCCCCGGGCTCGGGAATAGGCTTCAGTACTTC; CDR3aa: CASGPGLGNRLQYF
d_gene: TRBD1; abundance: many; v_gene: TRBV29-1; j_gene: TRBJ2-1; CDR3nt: TGCAGCGTCGGGACAGTTTCTCTGGGCGGCAATGAGCAGTTCTTC; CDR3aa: CSVGTVSLGGNEQFF
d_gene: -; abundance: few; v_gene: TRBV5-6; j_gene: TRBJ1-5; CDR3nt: TGTGCCAGCAGCTTATGGGGGGCGCATGGTCAGCCCCAGCATTTT; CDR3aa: CASSLWGAHGQPQHF
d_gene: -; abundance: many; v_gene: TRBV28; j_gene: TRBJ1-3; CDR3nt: TGTGCCAGCAGTTTAGTAGACAGCTCTGGAAACACCATATATTTT; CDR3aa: CASSLVDSSGNTIYF
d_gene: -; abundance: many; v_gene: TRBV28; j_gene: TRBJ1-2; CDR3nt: TGTGCCAGCAGTTTGCCTCTGACACCCGGAACGGCCTATGGCTACACCTTC; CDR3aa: CASSLPLTPGTAYGYTF
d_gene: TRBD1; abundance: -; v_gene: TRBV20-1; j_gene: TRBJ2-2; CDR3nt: TGCAGTGCTCGTCGGACAGGGGGGACCGGGGAGCTGTTTTTT; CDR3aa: CSARRTGGTGELFF
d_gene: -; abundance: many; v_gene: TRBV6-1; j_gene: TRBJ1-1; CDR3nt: TGTGCCAGCAGTGAATACAGGAACACTGAAGCTTTCTTT; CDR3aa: CASSEYRNTEAFF
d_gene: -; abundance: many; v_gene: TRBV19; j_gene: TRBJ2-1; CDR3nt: TGTGCCAGTAGTATCAATGAGCAGTTCTTC; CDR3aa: CASSINEQFF
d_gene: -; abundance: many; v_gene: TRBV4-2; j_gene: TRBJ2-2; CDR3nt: TGTGCCAGCATGGGGGCGCGGGGCACCGGGGAGCTGTTTTTT; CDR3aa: CASMGARGTGELFF
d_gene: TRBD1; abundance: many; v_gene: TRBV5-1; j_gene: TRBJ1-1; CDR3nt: TGCGCCAGCAGCCAGGGACAGCTGAACACTGAAGCTTTCTTT; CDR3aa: CASSQGQLNTEAFF
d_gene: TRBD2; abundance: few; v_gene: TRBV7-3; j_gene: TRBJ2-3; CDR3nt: TGTGCCAGCAGCCCTAACCTCCTAGCGGGGGTTTATACGCAGTATTTT; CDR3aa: CASSPNLLAGVYTQYF
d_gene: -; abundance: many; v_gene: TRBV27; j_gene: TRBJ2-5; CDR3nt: TGTGCCAGCAAGTTCCACCCTACGAGGGAGACCCAGTACTTC; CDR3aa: CASKFHPTRETQYF
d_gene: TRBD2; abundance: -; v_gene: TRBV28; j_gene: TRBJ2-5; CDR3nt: TGTGCCAGTCGGACTAGCGGGAGGACAGAGACCCAGTACTTC; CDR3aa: CASRTSGRTETQYF
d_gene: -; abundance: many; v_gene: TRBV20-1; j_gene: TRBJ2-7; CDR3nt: TGCAGTGCTGGGCCAGCTAATCCGACCGAGCAGTACTTC; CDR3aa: CSAGPANPTEQYF
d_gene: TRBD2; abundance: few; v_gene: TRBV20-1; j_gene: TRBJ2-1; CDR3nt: TGCTGTGCTAGAGTGTTGCCCCAGACTAGCGGGAGTAATGAGCAGTTCTTC; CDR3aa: CCARVLPQTSGSNEQFF
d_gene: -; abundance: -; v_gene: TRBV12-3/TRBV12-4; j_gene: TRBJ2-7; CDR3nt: TGTGCCAGCAGTCGGACAGTGGGAGGTAAGCAGTACTTC; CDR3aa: CASSRTVGGKQYF
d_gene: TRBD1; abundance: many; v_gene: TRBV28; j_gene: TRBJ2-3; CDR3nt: TGTGCCAGCAGTTCAGGACAGGCCTTAGGAACAGATACGCAGTATTTT; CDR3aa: CASSSGQALGTDTQYF
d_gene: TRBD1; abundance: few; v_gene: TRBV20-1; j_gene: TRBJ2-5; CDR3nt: TGCAGTGCCGATCCGGACAGGGATGGGGGAGAGACCCAGTACTTC; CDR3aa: CSADPDRDGGETQYF
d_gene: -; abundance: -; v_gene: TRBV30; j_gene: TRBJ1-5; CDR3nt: TGTGCCTGTAACCGGGGGCTAAATCAGCCCCAGCATTTT; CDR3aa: CACNRGLNQPQHF
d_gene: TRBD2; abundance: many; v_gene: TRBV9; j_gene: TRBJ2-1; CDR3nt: TGTGCCAGCAGCGTAGCTCCCGCCCGGCGGGGGGTACATGAGCAGTTCTTC; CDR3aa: CASSVAPARRGVHEQFF
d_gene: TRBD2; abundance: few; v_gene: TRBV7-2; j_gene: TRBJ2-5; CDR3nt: TGTGCCAGCAGCTTAGGGACTAGCGGGGGGCGAGAGACCCAGTACTTC; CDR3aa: CASSLGTSGGRETQYF
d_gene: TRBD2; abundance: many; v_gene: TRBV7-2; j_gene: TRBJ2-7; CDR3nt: TGTGCCAGCAGCTTAGCGGGAACCCCCGGGACTATCACCCTGGACGAGCAGTACTTC; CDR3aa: CASSLAGTPGTITLDEQYF
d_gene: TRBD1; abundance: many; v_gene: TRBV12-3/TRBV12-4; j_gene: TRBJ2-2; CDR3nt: TGTGCCAGCAACAACGACAGGGGCAAAATGAGCGGGGAGCTGTTTTTT; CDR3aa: CASNNDRGKMSGELFF